This T cell receptor (beta chain) was obtained from a study of vaccination and CD4 T cells after COVID-19. Specified treatment: roughly ten-day PBMC culture with coronavirus spike peptide pools or control peptides (ViraFEST assay). The Oncomine TCR Beta short-read assay was applied to DNA of cultured CD4+ T cells. TCRdb re-derived calls from the PCR reads in MiXCR, one entry per CDR3 protein. This repertoire shows about 24,000 distinct CDR3 sequences, around three fifths found once; its top ten account for over 7.5%. The V gene's germline CDR1 is DFQATT and CDR2 SNEGSKA (reference sequence). There are 13 residues in the CDR3. V shed 3 bases and J 6 bases; nucleotides not matched to a gene: 6. This clonotype has just a few counts. Its antigen is currently unknown.

This chain joins TRBV20-1 and TRBJ1-1; 8 bases agree with TRBD1. The source of this sequence is a human donor who had recovered from COVID-19. The sequencing input was CD4+ T cells from blood, cultured in vitro. The DNA for the CDR3 is TGCAGTGCTAGGAGTGACAGGGGATCTGAAGCTTTCTTT. Protein sequence: CSARSDRGSEAFF.